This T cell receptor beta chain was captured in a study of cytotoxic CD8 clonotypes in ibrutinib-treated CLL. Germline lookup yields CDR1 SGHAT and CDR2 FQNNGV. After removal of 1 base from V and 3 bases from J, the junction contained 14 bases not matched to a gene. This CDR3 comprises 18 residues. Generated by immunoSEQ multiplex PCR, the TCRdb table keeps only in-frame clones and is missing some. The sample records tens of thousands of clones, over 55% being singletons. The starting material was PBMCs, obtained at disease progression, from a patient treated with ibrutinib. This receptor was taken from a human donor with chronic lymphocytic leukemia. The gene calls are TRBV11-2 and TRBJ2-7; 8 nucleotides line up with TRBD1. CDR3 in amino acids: CASSLVRTGSFLVYEQYF. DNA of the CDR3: TGTGCCAGCAGCTTAGTAAGGACAGGGTCTTTCCTTGTCTACGAGCAGTACTTC.